The clone carrying this T cell receptor beta chain has only one observation. This entry is derived from a study of blood T cell repertoires in COVID-19. The table came from immunoSEQ multiplex PCR; TCRdb's copy has only in-frame clones and leaves some out. The table records fewer than 250,000 clones, roughly 84% of them present only once. This clonotype was sampled from a man younger than 45 in a cohort exposed to, infected with or recovered from COVID-19 (not recorded which). Sequencing used PBMCs or T cells enriched from blood (not recorded which).

CDR3 sequence reads: CATSASRAGEQYF. The CDR3 DNA reads as TGTGCCACCAGTGCCTCCAGGGCAGGCGAGCAGTACTTC. The rearrangement links TRBV24-1 to TRBJ2-7; the D gene is possibly TRBD1 (5 bases). V shed 5 bases and J shed 6 bases, with 13 bases lying between them. Looked up from germline, CDR1 is KGHDR and CDR2 is SFDVKD. The CDR3 covers 13 residues.